This record concerns one T cell receptor (beta chain) sequence. The target antigen is unknown. The sample comes from a study of cytomegalovirus exposure and HLA in healthy donors. The repertoire was sequenced with immunoSEQ multiplex PCR; TCRdb's copy has only in-frame clones and lacks some. The sample lists about 78,000 clones, about 96% occurring once. Findings and limits, study-wide: In vitro experiments confirmed that three CMV-associated chains were specific for CMV antigens.

The CDR3 is 15 residues long. V shed 5 bases and J 4 bases; nucleotides not matched to a gene: 10. The V gene's germline CDR1 is MNHNY and CDR2 SVGAGI (reference sequence). Specimen: PBMCs. The sequence derives from a man younger than 35 in good health and CMV-seropositive. This sequence joins TRBV6-6 and TRBJ2-5, with 7 bases that match TRBD2. The CDR3 sequence is CASSHGEGVTETQYF. In DNA, the CDR3 is TGTGCCAGCAGTCATGGGGAGGGAGTGACAGAGACCCAGTACTTC.